This T cell receptor beta chain appears in the sequencing data of a study of shared clonotypes between healthy human individuals. Study-level results: In a few donors, around 5% of naive CD4 clonotypes appeared in common.

Measured with immunoSEQ multiplex PCR; TCRdb has only the in-frame clones, and not every one. The sample has about 2.1 million clones, more than 85% seen once. Naivety among CD8 cells was defined by CD45RO negativity and positive CCR7 selection, thereby excluding terminally differentiated effector memory CD45RA+ cells. Concerning this clone itself: Its antigen is unidentified.

This CDR3 spans 18 amino acids. V was pared by 2 bases and J by 0 bases, with 8 bases of the junction left unmatched. The sequencing sample was made of naive CD8+ T cells from PBMCs. The genes are TRBV23-1 and TRBJ2-2; 8 bases align to TRBD1. TRBV23-1 is filed as an ORF, its function uncertain. The sequence came from a man younger than 35 in good health. Some clones in this sample may be carry-over from other donors' samples. The CDR3 spells CASSQRVLDRANTGELFF. The CDR3 DNA reads as TGCGCCAGCAGTCAACGGGTCTTGGACAGGGCGAACACCGGGGAGCTGTTTTTT.